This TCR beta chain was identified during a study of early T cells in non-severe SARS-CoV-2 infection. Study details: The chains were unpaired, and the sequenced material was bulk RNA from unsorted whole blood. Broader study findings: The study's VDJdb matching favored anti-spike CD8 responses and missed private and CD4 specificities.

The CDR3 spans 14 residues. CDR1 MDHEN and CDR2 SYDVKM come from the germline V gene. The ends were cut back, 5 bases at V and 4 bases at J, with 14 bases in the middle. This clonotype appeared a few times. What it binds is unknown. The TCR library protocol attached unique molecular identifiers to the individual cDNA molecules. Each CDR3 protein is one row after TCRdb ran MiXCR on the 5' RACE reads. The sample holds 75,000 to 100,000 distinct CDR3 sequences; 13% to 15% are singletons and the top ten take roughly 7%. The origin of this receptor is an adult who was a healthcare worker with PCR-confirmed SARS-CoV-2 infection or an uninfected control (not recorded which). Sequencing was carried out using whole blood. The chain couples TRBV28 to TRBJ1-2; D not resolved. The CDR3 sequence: CASSGGRWGYGYTF. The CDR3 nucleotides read TGTGCCAGCAGTGGTGGTCGGTGGGGCTATGGCTACACCTTC.